Shown below are 14 T cell receptor beta chains from a single sample sequenced in a study of blood T cell repertoires in COVID-19. Clones were read by immunoSEQ multiplex PCR, and TCRdb kept only the in-frame ones, dropping some. The sample consists of under 200,000 clones, about 85% of them appearing once. The source material was peripheral blood. These receptors came from a woman aged 45-65 years with COVID-19, enrolled during active disease.

V and J are TRBV7-7 and TRBJ2-2; 12 positions match TRBD1. This CDR3 has 15 residues. Germline CDR1 SSHAT, CDR2 FNYEAQ (reference sequence). The V gene end was trimmed by 5 bases and the J gene end by 7 bases; junction bases not matched to a gene: 5. The CDR3 DNA is TGTGCCAGCAGCCCGGGACAGGGGGCGAACGGGGAGCTGTTTTTT. Translating gives CASSPGQGANGELFF.

The CDR3 nucleotides are TGTGCCAGCAGCTTCCGGGGGGGCGTTGAGCAGTTCTTC. Its protein is CASSFRGGVEQFF. This chain connects TRBV7-2 to TRBJ2-1, with TRBD2 identical over 8 bases. The CDR3 runs to 13 residues. Germline assignment: CDR1 SGHTA and CDR2 FQGNSA. V was clipped by 3 bases and J by 9 bases; unmatched bases: 4.

The V and J genes are TRBV19 and TRBJ1-2; D may be TRBD1 (5 bases). The germline gives CDR1 LNHDA, CDR2 SQIVND (reference sequence). Between the trimmed V and J ends, which lost 6 bases and 3 bases, there was a span of 8 bases. The CDR3 length is 12 residues. The CDR3 region is CASRDTYYGYTF. The CDR3 bases are TGTGCCAGTAGGGACACCTACTATGGCTACACCTTC.

This chain connects TRBV14 to TRBJ2-1; TRBD2 might be the D (7 bases). The V gene lost 1 base and the J gene lost 8 bases, with 12 bases spanning the gap. Per the germline V gene, CDR1 is SGHDN and CDR2 is FVKESK. The CDR3 consists of 14 residues. CDR3 bases: TGTGCCAGCAGCCAAGTATCGGGGGGCGATGAGCAGTTCTTC. It is translated as CASSQVSGGDEQFF.

As regards this clone: At the DNA level, this CDR3 is encoded by other sequences in the same sample as well. The chain recombines TRBV19 with TRBJ1-2, with D uncertain. The V end lost 1 base, the J end lost 8 bases, and 8 bases lay between the germline ends. This CDR3 has 12 amino acids. Germline CDR1 LNHDA, CDR2 SQIVND (reference sequence). The CDR3 loop is CASSIGGGGYTF. The DNA of the CDR3 is TGTGCCAGTAGTATAGGCGGAGGGGGCTACACCTTC.

The chain employs TRBV3-1 (or the pseudogene TRBV3-2) and TRBJ2-7, with 9 positions matching TRBD2. With V trimmed by 1 base and J by 3 bases, 7 bases remained unmatched. The CDR3 spans 16 residues. Germline CDR1 reads LGHDT; CDR2 reads YNNKEL (reference sequence). CDR3 protein: CASSQGEGLADYEQYF. CDR3 coding DNA: TGTGCCAGCAGCCAAGGGGAGGGACTAGCTGACTACGAGCAGTACTTC.

The chain links TRBV13 to TRBJ1-1; the D gene is possibly TRBD1 (6 bases). This CDR3 is 13 amino acids long. The V end lost 2 bases, the J end lost 4 bases, and 8 bases lay between the germline ends. Looked up from germline, CDR1 is PRHDT and CDR2 is FYEKMQ (reference sequence). The CDR3 DNA reads as TGTGCCAGCAGCTTAAGGGGGGGCACTGAAGCTTTCTTT. Its translation is CASSLRGGTEAFF.

This clone was counted between two and nine times. The V gene is TRBV5-1, the J gene TRBJ1-2, with D perhaps matching TRBD1 (5 bases). The V gene lost 3 bases and the J gene lost 2 bases, with 11 bases spanning the gap. CDR3 length: 14 amino acids. Germline values: CDR1 SGHRS, CDR2 YFSETQ. The DNA for the CDR3 is TGCGCCAGCAGCTCCCCCGACAGAAACTATGGCTACACCTTC. Its translation is CASSSPDRNYGYTF.

The chain combines TRBV28 with TRBJ2-3; D is perhaps TRBD1 (5 bases). CDR3 length: 15 amino acids. The germline CDR1 and CDR2 sequences are MDHEN and SYDVKM. Trimming took 0 bases from V and 0 from J, leaving 7 bases between them. The CDR3 region has the DNA TGTGCCAGCAGTTTATGGTCAGGGAGCACAGATACGCAGTATTTT. Translation: CASSLWSGSTDTQYF.

In DNA, the CDR3 is TGTGCCAGCAGCCCGCGTCGGGGGGGGGAGCTGTTTTTT. Its protein product is CASSPRRGGELFF. The chain employs TRBV3-1 (or the pseudogene TRBV3-2) and TRBJ2-2; tentative D call: TRBD2 (6 bases). CDR1 and CDR2 from the germline V gene are LGHDT and YNNKEL (reference sequence). Trimming cost V 4 bases and J 8 bases, with 11 bases left between them. This CDR3 has 13 amino acids.

This clone was picked up a small number of times. V usage is TRBV5-1 and J usage is TRBJ2-2; the match to TRBD2 covers 8 bases. The CDR3 covers 15 residues. Per the germline V gene, CDR1 is SGHRS and CDR2 is YFSETQ. The J segment lost 7 bases and the V segment lost 5 bases, leaving 10 bases of the junction unmatched. CDR3 sequence: CASRGSGLEGGELFF. For the CDR3, the DNA is TGCGCCAGCAGGGGGTCGGGACTAGAAGGCGGGGAGCTGTTTTTT.

The V and J genes are TRBV2 and TRBJ1-2; D is undetermined. The germline gives CDR1 SNHLY, CDR2 FYNNEI. Trimming took 6 bases from V and 8 from J, leaving 7 bases between them. The CDR3 runs to 10 residues. CDR3 DNA sequence: TGTGCCAGCAGCGCCCGGGGCTACACCTTC. Translating gives CASSARGYTF.

V and J are TRBV4-1 and TRBJ2-7, with TRBD1 matching over 7 bases. Germline loops: CDR1 MGHRA, CDR2 YSYEKL. CDR3 length: 14 residues. The V segment lost 1 base and the J segment 1 base; nucleotides outside the gene matches: 1. The CDR3 sequence is CASSQGQGSYEQYF. The CDR3, as DNA: TGCGCCAGCAGCCAAGGACAGGGTTCCTACGAGCAGTACTTC.

The chain has TRBV19 and TRBJ1-2; 7 nucleotides match TRBD1. Germline V gene data show CDR1 as LNHDA and CDR2 as SQIVND (reference sequence). With 0 bases clipped from V and 1 base from J, the junction kept 11 bases outside the gene matches. This CDR3 spans 18 amino acids. The CDR3 sequence is CASSIDQGEFYSNYGYTF. For the CDR3, the DNA is TGTGCCAGTAGTATAGATCAGGGGGAATTTTATAGTAACTATGGCTACACCTTC.